This entry lists 28 T cell receptor beta chains sequenced from one sample in a study of tumor-infiltrating lymphocytes in localized non-small cell lung cancer. The table came from immunoSEQ multiplex PCR; TCRdb's copy has only in-frame clones and leaves some out. The data hold more than 10,000 clones, with roughly 64% observed a single time. The sample consisted of lung tumor tissue. Receptors originate from a human donor with non-small cell lung cancer.

The rearrangement links TRBV30 to TRBJ2-2; 9 bases are a match to TRBD2. Germline CDR1 reads GTSNPN; CDR2 reads SVGIG (reference sequence). V shed 2 bases, J shed 2 bases, and the junction held 0 bases outside the gene matches. This CDR3 has 14 amino acids. In DNA, the CDR3 is TGTGCCTGGAGTCTAGCGGGAAACACCGGGGAGCTGTTTTTT. Translated: CAWSLAGNTGELFF.

The V gene is TRBV6-8, the J gene TRBJ2-1, with 8 bases fitting TRBD2. The CDR3 contains 17 residues. Trimming cost V 6 bases and J 5 bases; bases outside gene matches: 15. Germline values: CDR1 MNHGY, CDR2 SAAAGT. The CDR3: CASRLIKGGRWDNEQFF. The CDR3 nucleotides read TGTGCCAGCAGGCTGATTAAGGGCGGGAGGTGGGACAATGAGCAGTTCTTC.

Judged by abundance, this clone is medium-sized. The J gene is TRBJ1-1, the V gene TRBV4-1; maybe TRBD1 (5 bases). There are 15 residues in the CDR3. V lost 8 bases, J lost 4 bases, and 20 bases lay in between. Germline CDR1 is MGHRA and CDR2 is YSYEKL. The CDR3 spells CASEPIGRDGTEAFF. Here the CDR3 DNA reads TGCGCCAGCGAGCCGATTGGGCGGGACGGCACTGAAGCTTTCTTT.

There are a few counts of this clone. The CDR3 protein is CASIRSSTDTQYF. The CDR3 coding sequence is TGTGCCAGCATCCGATCTAGCACAGATACGCAGTATTTT. The rearrangement links TRBV7-9 to TRBJ2-3; D is unresolved. The CDR3 is made up of 13 amino acids. Germline values: CDR1 SEHNR, CDR2 FQNEAQ (reference sequence). V was clipped by 7 bases and J by 0 bases, with 8 bases between them.

The genes are TRBV20-1 and TRBJ1-2; a possible D gene is TRBD1 (5 bases). The V and J ends lost 7 bases and 5 bases respectively, with 11 bases between them. The germline V gene encodes CDR1 DFQATT and CDR2 SNEGSKA (reference sequence). The length of the CDR3 is 11 residues. The chain's CDR3 is CSGGGGYGYTF. CDR3 in DNA: TGCAGTGGGGGGGGAGGGTATGGCTACACCTTC.

V is TRBV15 and J is TRBJ2-5, with D maybe TRBD2 (7 bases). CDR1 LNHNV and CDR2 YYDKDF come from the germline V gene (reference sequence). This CDR3 has 18 residues. The V gene lost 0 bases and the J gene lost 6 bases, with 23 bases spanning the gap. CDR3 residues: CATSRDLETGAGEKTQYF. In DNA, the CDR3 is TGTGCCACCAGCAGAGATCTGGAGACAGGCGCGGGAGAAAAGACCCAGTACTTC.

There are a few counts of this clone. The gene calls are TRBV7-9 and TRBJ2-7, with D uncertain. The V gene's germline CDR1 is SEHNR and CDR2 FQNEAQ (reference sequence). This CDR3 spans 13 amino acids. The ends were cut back, 8 bases at V and 4 bases at J, with 15 bases in the middle. The CDR3 here is CASSPKSFYEQYF. CDR3 DNA sequence: TGTGCCAGCTCCCCCAAGTCCTTTTACGAGCAGTACTTC. The full variable domain, in which reference TRBV7-9 and TRBJ2-7 provide the parts outside the CDR3, is DTGVSQNPRHKITKRGQNVTFRCDPISEHNRLYWYRQTLGQGPEFLTYFQNEAQLEKSRLLSDRFSAERPKGSFSTLEIQRTEQGDSAMYLCASSPKSFYEQYFGPGTRLTVT.

The DNA for the CDR3 is TGTGCCAGCAGCTTGATGCGGGGGGCCAACGTCCTGACTTTC. Protein sequence: CASSLMRGANVLTF. This chain uses TRBV5-4 with TRBJ2-6; the D is unclear. In germline, CDR1 is SGHNT, CDR2 YYREEE (reference sequence). The CDR3 extends over 14 amino acids. V was pared by 1 base and J by 4 bases, with 6 bases between.

The J gene is TRBJ2-2, the V gene TRBV10-3; tentatively, D is TRBD1 or TRBD2 (6 bases each). Germline V gene lookup returns CDR1 ENHRY and CDR2 SYGVKD. Trimming cost V 2 bases and J 0 bases, with 19 bases left between them. This CDR3 contains 19 residues. The CDR3 sequence is CAISEETGRRRANTGELFF. The CDR3 nucleotides read TGTGCCATCAGTGAGGAAACAGGGAGGAGAAGAGCGAACACCGGGGAGCTGTTTTTT.

V is TRBV5-6 and J is TRBJ1-5; D is ambiguous. This CDR3 contains 13 residues. The V gene lost 0 bases and the J gene lost 5 bases, with 6 bases spanning the gap. Germline CDR1 and CDR2: SGHDT and YYEEEE. The CDR3 region has the DNA TGTGCCAGCAGCTTGGGTCCGGATCAGCCCCAGCATTTT. This gives the protein CASSLGPDQPQHF. Full variable domain (rest looked up from reference TRBV5-6 and TRBJ1-5): DAGVTQSPTHLIKTRGQQVTLRCSPKSGHDTVSWYQQALGQGPQFIFQYYEEEERQRGNFPDRFSGHQFPNYSSELNVNALLLGDSALYLCASSLGPDQPQHFGDGTRLSIL.

The chain employs TRBV29-1 and TRBJ2-1; 7 nucleotides align to TRBD2. Germline V CDR1 and CDR2: SQVTM, ANQGSEA. This CDR3 has 13 residues. V shed 7 bases and J 12 bases; nucleotides not matched to a gene: 15. The CDR3 DNA follows: TGCAGCGCCGGGGCTAGCGGAGCAGGTGGGCAGTTCTTC. Translation gives CSAGASGAGGQFF.

The V gene is TRBV11-1, the J gene TRBJ1-1, with 8 bases that match TRBD1. The CDR3 length is 14 residues. V dropped 2 bases and J dropped 10; count of bases not matched to a gene: 9. Germline-derived CDR1 and CDR2 are SGHAT and FQDESV (reference sequence). CDR3 DNA: TGTGCCAGCAGCTTACGGCGACAGGGGCAGGGAGCTTTCTTT. Protein: CASSLRRQGQGAFF.

The rearrangement links TRBV7-2 to TRBJ2-7; 7 bases agree with TRBD2. Trimming took 5 bases from V and 6 from J; bases not matched to a gene: 16. From germline, CDR1 is SGHTA and CDR2 FQGNSA. This CDR3 spans 16 amino acids. CDR3 in DNA: TGTGCCAGCAGCCCACCGACTAGCCCCAGTCTCTCCGAGCAGTACTTC. It codes for CASSPPTSPSLSEQYF.

This chain links TRBV14 with TRBJ2-5; 10 bases match TRBD2. The germline V gene has CDR1 SGHDN and CDR2 FVKESK. This CDR3 spans 21 amino acids. V was pared by 1 base and J by 5 bases, with 22 bases of the junction left unmatched. The CDR3 sequence is CASSQGANPGLAIRRAETQYF. CDR3 nucleotide sequence: TGTGCCAGCAGCCAAGGGGCCAACCCGGGACTAGCGATCAGGCGAGCGGAGACCCAGTACTTC.

The chain joins TRBV11-3 to TRBJ2-3; 7 nucleotides match TRBD1. The germline CDR1 and CDR2 sequences are SGHNT and YENEEA. CDR3 length: 14 amino acids. V gave up 5 bases and J gave up 1 base; unmatched junction bases: 3. The CDR3 protein is CASSLGQGTDTQYF. The CDR3 DNA sequence: TGTGCCAGCAGCCTTGGACAGGGCACAGATACGCAGTATTTT.

V gene TRBV7-7 combines with J gene TRBJ2-2; the D gene is possibly TRBD1 (5 bases). V was clipped by 4 bases and J by 7 bases, with 13 bases between them. CDR1 and CDR2 (germline): SSHAT, FNYEAQ (reference sequence). CDR3 length: 14 amino acids. Here the CDR3 reads CASSSNQGIGELFF. CDR3 bases: TGTGCCAGCAGCTCGAATCAGGGAATCGGGGAGCTGTTTTTT.

This chain uses TRBV6-1 with TRBJ2-7; D is undetermined. CDR3 size: 12 residues. Trimming stripped 10 bases from V and 5 bases from J, with 15 bases between. Per germline, CDR1 MNHNS and CDR2 SASEGT. CDR3 amino acids: CAIPLTNNEQYF. DNA for the CDR3: TGTGCCATTCCCTTGACAAATAACGAGCAGTACTTC.

The rearrangement uses TRBV5-1 and TRBJ2-2; TRBD1 agrees at 9 bases. Trimming removed 0 bases from V and 5 bases from J; junction bases left unmatched: 2. The CDR3 extends over 15 amino acids. Germline V lookup: CDR1 SGHRS, CDR2 YFSETQ. The CDR3 loop reads CASSLGDRVTGELFF. The CDR3 coding sequence is TGCGCCAGCAGCTTGGGGGACAGGGTGACCGGGGAGCTGTTTTTT.

This clone was observed a handful of times. The gene calls are TRBV7-9 and TRBJ2-1, with TRBD2 matching 8 bases. This CDR3 comprises 15 residues. Germline CDR1 SEHNR, CDR2 FQNEAQ (reference sequence). V shed 5 bases and J 8 bases; nucleotides not matched to a gene: 11. As DNA, the CDR3 is TGTGCCAGCAGCCCCGGCGCGGGGGGTACCCATGAGCAGTTCTTC. It yields the protein CASSPGAGGTHEQFF.

The chain recombines TRBV27 with TRBJ1-1; no reliable D call. CDR3 length equals 10 residues. CDR1 MNHEY and CDR2 SMNVEV come from the germline V gene (reference sequence). V was trimmed by 5 bases and J by 10 bases, leaving 8 bases between them. DNA of the CDR3: TGTGCCAGCAGTCCCCTTCCAGCTTTCTTT. Its translation: CASSPLPAFF.

V and J are TRBV5-1 and TRBJ1-1; weak D call: TRBD1 (6 bases). Germline V gene lookup returns CDR1 SGHRS and CDR2 YFSETQ. The V gene lost 3 bases and the J gene lost 0 bases, with 12 bases spanning the gap. The CDR3 is 15 amino acids. The CDR3 bases are TGCGCCAGCAGCTCCTTGACAGGAGTGAACACTGAAGCTTTCTTT. This translates into CASSSLTGVNTEAFF.

The chain is built from TRBV27 and TRBJ2-7, with D possibly matching TRBD1 (7 bases). The CDR3 has 15 residues. V was shortened by 3 bases and J by 6 bases, with 18 bases between the two germline ends. Germline-derived CDR1 and CDR2 are MNHEY and SMNVEV (reference sequence). The CDR3 DNA sequence: TGTGCCAGCAGTTTCGCCGGGACAGCGGGCCGCGAGCAGTACTTC. Translation gives CASSFAGTAGREQYF.

The V call is TRBV5-6, the J call TRBJ2-5, with TRBD1 as a possible D gene (6 bases). The CDR3 has 16 residues. V gave up 1 base and J gave up 5 bases, with 18 bases separating them. Germline CDR1 and CDR2: SGHDT and YYEEEE. CDR3 bases: TGTGCCAGCAGCTTGCACCACAGGGCTATTGTGGAGACCCAGTACTTC. It encodes CASSLHHRAIVETQYF. Full variable domain (remainder filled in from reference TRBV5-6 and TRBJ2-5): DAGVTQSPTHLIKTRGQQVTLRCSPKSGHDTVSWYQQALGQGPQFIFQYYEEEERQRGNFPDRFSGHQFPNYSSELNVNALLLGDSALYLCASSLHHRAIVETQYFGPGTRLLVL.

This clone was seen more than once but under ten times. V is TRBV7-9 and J is TRBJ1-1; 7 bases are a match to TRBD1. V shed 5 bases and J 8 bases; nucleotides not matched to a gene: 14. Germline CDR1 is SEHNR and CDR2 is FQNEAQ (reference sequence). This CDR3 contains 15 residues. CDR3 DNA sequence: TGTGCCAGCAGCACCAGGGGGGCGGCGAGATTAGAAGCTTTCTTT. Its protein is CASSTRGAARLEAFF.

This chain uses TRBV29-1 with TRBJ1-5; D uncertain. This CDR3 has 12 amino acids. Trimming removed 4 bases from V and 2 bases from J, with 6 bases in between. Germline V gene lookup returns CDR1 SQVTM and CDR2 ANQGSEA. The CDR3 protein is CSVGGRNQPQHF. In nucleotides, the CDR3 is TGCAGCGTTGGAGGACGCAATCAGCCCCAGCATTTT.

The chain links TRBV2 to TRBJ1-1; 7 positions match TRBD1. The V and J ends lost 5 bases and 4 bases, in that order; junction bases with no gene match: 7. Germline assignment: CDR1 SNHLY and CDR2 FYNNEI. The CDR3 contains 14 residues. The CDR3: CASSPTTGSTEAFF. The CDR3 DNA reads TGTGCCAGCAGTCCAACGACAGGGAGCACTGAAGCTTTCTTT.

In its sample, this clone was seen once. The chain has TRBV9 and TRBJ2-1, with a possible D match to TRBD2 (5 bases). Trimming pared 4 bases from V and 6 bases from J, leaving 23 bases between. Germline CDR1 SGDLS, CDR2 YYNGEE. This CDR3 comprises 17 residues. CDR3 in DNA: TGTGCCAGCAGCACCCCTCGCGACTACCTCCTTGCCAATGAGCAGTTCTTC. It codes for CASSTPRDYLLANEQFF.

This clone has just a few counts. V usage is TRBV19 and J usage is TRBJ2-1, with D perhaps given as TRBD1 or TRBD2 (5 bases each). Germline-derived CDR1 and CDR2 are LNHDA and SQIVND (reference sequence). The CDR3 extends over 14 amino acids. V lost 7 bases and J 9 bases, leaving 19 bases between the germline ends. The CDR3 sequence: CASTPRALGSEQFF. As DNA, the CDR3 is TGTGCCAGTACTCCCAGGGCCCTTGGGAGTGAGCAGTTCTTC. Full variable domain (missing parts from reference TRBV19 and TRBJ2-1): DGGITQSPKYLFRKEGQNVTLSCEQNLNHDAMYWYRQDPGQGLRLIYYSQIVNDFQKGDIAEGYSVSREKKESFPLTVTSAQKNPTAFYLCASTPRALGSEQFFGPGTRLTVL.